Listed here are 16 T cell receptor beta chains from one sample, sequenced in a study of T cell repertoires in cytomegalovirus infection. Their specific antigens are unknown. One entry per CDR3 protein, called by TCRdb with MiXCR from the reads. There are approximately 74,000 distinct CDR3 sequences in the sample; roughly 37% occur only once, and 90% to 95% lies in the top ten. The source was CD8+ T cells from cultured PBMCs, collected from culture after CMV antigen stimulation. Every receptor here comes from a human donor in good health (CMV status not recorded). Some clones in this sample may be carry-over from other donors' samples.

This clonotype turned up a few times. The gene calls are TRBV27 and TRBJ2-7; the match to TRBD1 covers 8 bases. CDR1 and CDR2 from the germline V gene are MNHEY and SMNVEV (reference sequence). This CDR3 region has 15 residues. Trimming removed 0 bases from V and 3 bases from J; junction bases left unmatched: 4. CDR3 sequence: CASSLSRQGSYEQYF. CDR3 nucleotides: TGTGCCAGCAGTTTATCTCGACAGGGGAGCTACGAGCAGTACTTC.

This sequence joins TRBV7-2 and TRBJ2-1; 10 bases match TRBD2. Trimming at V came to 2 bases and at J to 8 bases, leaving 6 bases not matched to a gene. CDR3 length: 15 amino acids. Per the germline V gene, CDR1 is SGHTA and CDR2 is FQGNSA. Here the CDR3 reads CASSLFLGLADEQFF. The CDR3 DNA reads TGTGCCAGCAGCTTATTCCTCGGACTAGCGGATGAGCAGTTCTTC.

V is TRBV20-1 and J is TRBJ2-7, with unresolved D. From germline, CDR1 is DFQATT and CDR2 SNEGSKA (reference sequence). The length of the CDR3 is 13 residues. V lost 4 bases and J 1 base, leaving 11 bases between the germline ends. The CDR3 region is CSANSGLSYEQYF. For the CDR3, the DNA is TGCAGTGCTAATAGTGGTTTGTCCTACGAGCAGTACTTC.

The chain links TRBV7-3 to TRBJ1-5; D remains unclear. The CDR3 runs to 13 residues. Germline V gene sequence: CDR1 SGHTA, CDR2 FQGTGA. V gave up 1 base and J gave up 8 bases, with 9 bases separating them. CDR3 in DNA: TGTGCCAGCAGCTTAAACACCAAGGAGCCCCAGCATTTT. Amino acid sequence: CASSLNTKEPQHF.

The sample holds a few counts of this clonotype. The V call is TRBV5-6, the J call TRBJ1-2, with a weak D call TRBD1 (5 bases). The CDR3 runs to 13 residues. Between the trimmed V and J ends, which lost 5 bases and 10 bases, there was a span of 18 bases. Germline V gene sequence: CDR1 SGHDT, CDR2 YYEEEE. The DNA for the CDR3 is TGTGCCAGCAGGCTTGTCGGACACCTTTTCTACACCTTC. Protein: CASRLVGHLFYTF.

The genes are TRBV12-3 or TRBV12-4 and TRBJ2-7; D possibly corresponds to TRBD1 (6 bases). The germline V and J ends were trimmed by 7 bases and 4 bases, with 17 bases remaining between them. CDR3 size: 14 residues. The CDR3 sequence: CASTSRDTVYEQYF. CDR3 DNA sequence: TGTGCCAGCACCTCCCGGGACACAGTTTACGAGCAGTACTTC.

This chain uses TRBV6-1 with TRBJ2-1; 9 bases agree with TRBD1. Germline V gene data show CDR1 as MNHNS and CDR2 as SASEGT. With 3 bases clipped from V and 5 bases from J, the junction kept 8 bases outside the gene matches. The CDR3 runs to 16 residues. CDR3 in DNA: TGTGCCAGCAGTGAGTTCAGGGACAGGGAGGACAATGAGCAGTTCTTC. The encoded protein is CASSEFRDREDNEQFF.

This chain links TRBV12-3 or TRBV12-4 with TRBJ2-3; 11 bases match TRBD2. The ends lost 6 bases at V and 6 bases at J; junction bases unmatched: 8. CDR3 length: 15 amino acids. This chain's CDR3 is CASSPLAGARDTQYF. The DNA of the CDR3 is TGTGCCAGCAGCCCACTAGCGGGGGCGCGTGATACGCAGTATTTT.

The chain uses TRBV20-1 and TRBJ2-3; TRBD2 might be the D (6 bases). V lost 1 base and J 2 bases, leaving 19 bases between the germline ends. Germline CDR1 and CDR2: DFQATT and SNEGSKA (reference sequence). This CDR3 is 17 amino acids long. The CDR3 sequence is CSARVFLSGQHTDTQYF. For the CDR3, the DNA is TGCAGTGCTAGAGTGTTCCTTAGCGGCCAACACACAGATACGCAGTATTTT.

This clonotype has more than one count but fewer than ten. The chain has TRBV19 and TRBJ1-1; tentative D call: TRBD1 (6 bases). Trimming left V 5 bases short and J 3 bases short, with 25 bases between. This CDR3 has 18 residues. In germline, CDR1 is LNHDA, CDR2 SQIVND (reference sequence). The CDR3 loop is CASSVKPYFRGLDTEAFF. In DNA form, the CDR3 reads TGTGCCAGTAGTGTGAAGCCATATTTCAGGGGCTTGGACACTGAAGCTTTCTTT.

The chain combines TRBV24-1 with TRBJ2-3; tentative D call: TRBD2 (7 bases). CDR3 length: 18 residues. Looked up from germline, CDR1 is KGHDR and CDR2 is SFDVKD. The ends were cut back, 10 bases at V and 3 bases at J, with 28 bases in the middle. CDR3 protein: CATSGGGGPDLRTDTQYF. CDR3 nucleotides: TGTGCCACTTCGGGAGGCGGGGGCCCTGACTTGAGGACAGATACGCAGTATTTT.

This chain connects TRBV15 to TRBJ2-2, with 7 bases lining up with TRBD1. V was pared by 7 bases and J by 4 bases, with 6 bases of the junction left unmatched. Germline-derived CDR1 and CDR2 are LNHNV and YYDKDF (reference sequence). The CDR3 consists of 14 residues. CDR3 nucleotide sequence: TGTGCCACCACCCTGGACAGGAGCACCGGGGAGCTGTTTTTT. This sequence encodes CATTLDRSTGELFF. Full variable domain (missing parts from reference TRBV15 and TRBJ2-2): DAMVIQNPRYQVTQFGKPVTLSCSQTLNHNVMYWYQQKSSQAPKLLFHYYDKDFNNEADTPDNFQSRRPNTSFCFLDIRSPGLGDTAMYLCATTLDRSTGELFFGEGSRLTVL.

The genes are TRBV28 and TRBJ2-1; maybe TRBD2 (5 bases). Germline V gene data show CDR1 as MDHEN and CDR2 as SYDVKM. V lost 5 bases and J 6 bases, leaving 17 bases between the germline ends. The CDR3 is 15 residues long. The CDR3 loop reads CASSPGMTEINEQFF. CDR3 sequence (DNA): TGTGCCAGCAGTCCGGGAATGACGGAGATCAATGAGCAGTTCTTC.

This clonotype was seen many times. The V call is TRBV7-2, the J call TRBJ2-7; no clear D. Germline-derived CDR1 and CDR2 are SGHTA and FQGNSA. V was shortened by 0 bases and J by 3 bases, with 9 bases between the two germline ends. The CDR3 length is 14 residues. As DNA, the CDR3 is TGTGCCAGCAGCTTAGCCTTTGCCGACTACGAGCAGTACTTC. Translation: CASSLAFADYEQYF.

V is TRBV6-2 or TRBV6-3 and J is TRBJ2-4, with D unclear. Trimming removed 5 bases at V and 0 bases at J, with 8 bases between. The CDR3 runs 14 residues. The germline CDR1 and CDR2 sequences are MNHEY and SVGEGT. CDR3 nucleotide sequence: TGTGCCAGCAGTATCGCAGGAGCCAAAAACATTCAGTACTTC. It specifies CASSIAGAKNIQYF.

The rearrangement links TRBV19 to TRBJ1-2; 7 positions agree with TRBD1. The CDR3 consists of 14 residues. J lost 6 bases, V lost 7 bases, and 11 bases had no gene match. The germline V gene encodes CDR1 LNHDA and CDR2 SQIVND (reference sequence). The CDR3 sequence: CASTKGQTRDGYTF. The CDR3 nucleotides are TGTGCCAGTACCAAGGGACAGACTCGGGATGGCTACACCTTC.